The next 5 T cell receptor beta chains were all read from a single sample in a study of blood T cell repertoires in COVID-19 (dated by TCRdb to 2019 to 2021). The library relied on the immunoSEQ multiplex PCR assay. In TCRdb, the immuneACCESS table is reduced to in-frame sequences with V and J assigned. These tables do not hold every clone; where another copy was compared, an unresolved V gene accounts for under half, and the others remain unexplained. For this sample the table gives 45,000 to 70,000 clones, of which 65% to 85% were detected only once. The top ten clonotypes cover 6.5% to 8.5% of the sample. The specimen was peripheral blood. The source of these receptors is a man in his sixties with acute or convalescent COVID-19.

This clone was observed a few times. This chain links TRBV5-4 with TRBJ1-5; D perhaps matches TRBD1 (6 bases). Looked up from germline, CDR1 is SGHNT and CDR2 is YYREEE (reference sequence). The V end lost 3 bases, the J end lost 7 bases, and 8 bases lay between the germline ends. CDR3 length equals 12 residues. Written as DNA, the CDR3 is TGTGCCAGCAGCTCACAGGGCCAGCCCCAGCATTTT. This encodes CASSSQGQPQHF.

The rearrangement joins TRBV28 to TRBJ2-1, with 8 positions matching TRBD2. The germline CDR1 and CDR2 sequences are MDHEN and SYDVKM. The CDR3 totals 12 residues. After removal of 9 bases from V and 8 bases from J, the junction contained 6 bases not matched to a gene. The CDR3 DNA reads TGTGCCAGTTCCCGGGGGGGGGATGAGCAGTTCTTC. It is translated as CASSRGGDEQFF.

CDR3 in amino acids: CASSVDRGRFNEQFF. The CDR3, as DNA: TGCGCCAGCAGCGTTGACAGGGGGCGCTTCAATGAGCAGTTCTTC. This chain joins TRBV5-1 and TRBJ2-1, with 10 bases aligning to TRBD1. J lost 6 bases, V lost 4 bases, and 7 bases had no gene match. The length of the CDR3 is 15 residues. CDR1 and CDR2 from the germline V gene are SGHRS and YFSETQ.

The chain is built from TRBV11-3 and TRBJ2-5; 7 positions agree with TRBD2. V trimming: 1 base; J trimming: 5 bases; junction bases outside the gene matches: 1. Germline lookup yields CDR1 SGHNT and CDR2 YENEEA. The CDR3 is 13 residues long. CDR3 protein: CASSLAGGETQYF. DNA for the CDR3: TGTGCCAGCAGCTTAGCCGGGGGGGAGACCCAGTACTTC.

The CDR3 loop reads CASSLGPSGGREQYF. The CDR3 DNA reads TGCGCCAGCAGCTTGGGGCCTAGCGGGGGGCGGGAGCAGTACTTC. The chain has TRBV5-1 and TRBJ2-7; 11 bases match TRBD2. The CDR3 consists of 15 residues. Germline V gene sequence: CDR1 SGHRS, CDR2 YFSETQ. The junction had 6 bases not matched to a gene; V was cut back by 0 bases and J by 7 bases.